Sequencing of this T cell receptor (beta chain) was carried out in a study of T cells in Graves' hyperthyroidism and ophthalmopathy. Together with thyroid ultrasound, orbital computed tomography, serum thyroxine and TRAb, clinical symptoms were used for diagnoses. Trimming removed 7 bases from V and 1 base from J, with 20 bases in between. The CDR3 runs 16 residues. The germline gives CDR1 GTSNPN, CDR2 SVGIG (reference sequence). TCR beta CDR3 sequences were amplified from RNA transcripts. The HTBI primer set drove a first-round RT-PCR of the TCR CDR3. TCRdb ran MiXCR on the multiplex PCR reads and lists one entry per CDR3 protein. The sample holds 350,000 to 400,000 distinct CDR3 sequences, approximately 15% seen once.

This clonotype was obtained from a woman in her fifties or sixties with Graves' hyperthyroidism. The rearrangement uses TRBV30 and TRBJ2-1, with a weak D call TRBD1 (5 bases). The sequencing sample was made of blood. The CDR3 here is CAYTGPIHGSYNEQFF. CDR3 bases: TGTGCCTACACAGGACCCATACACGGGTCCTACAATGAGCAGTTCTTC.